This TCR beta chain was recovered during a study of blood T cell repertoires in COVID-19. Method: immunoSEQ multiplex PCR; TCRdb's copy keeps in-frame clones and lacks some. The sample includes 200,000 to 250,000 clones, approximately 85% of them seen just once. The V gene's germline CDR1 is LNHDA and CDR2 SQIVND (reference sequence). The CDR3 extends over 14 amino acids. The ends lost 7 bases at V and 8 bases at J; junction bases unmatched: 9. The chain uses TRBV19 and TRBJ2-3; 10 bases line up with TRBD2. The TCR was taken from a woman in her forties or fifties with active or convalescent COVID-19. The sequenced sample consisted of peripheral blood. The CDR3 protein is CASTFGERGGTQYF. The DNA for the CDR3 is TGTGCCAGTACTTTTGGCGAGCGGGGGGGTACGCAGTATTTT.